The rows below give T cell receptor beta chains drawn from one sample of a study of cytomegalovirus exposure and HLA in healthy donors. The repertoire was sequenced with immunoSEQ multiplex PCR; TCRdb's copy has only in-frame clones and lacks some. Of approximately 61,000 clones in the sample, about 84% were seen once. The material sequenced was PBMCs. The receptors come from a man younger than 30 in good health and CMV-seropositive. Each CDR3 is given with its conserved first and last residue. The D gene is left open where the match is weak. Clone size, where shown, is once, few, many, or a class for clones that have expanded.

V: TRBV4-1; J: TRBJ2-2; D: -; size: -; DNA: TGCGCCAGCAGCCAGGCCGAATCCGGGGAGCTGTTTTTT; CDR3: CASSQAESGELFF
V: TRBV28; J: TRBJ2-1; D: -; size: -; DNA: TGTGCCAGCATGGGGAGCTCCTACAATGAGCAGTTCTTC; CDR3: CASMGSSYNEQFF
V: TRBV6-5; J: TRBJ2-7; D: -; size: -; DNA: TGTGCCAGCAGACAGTCACTCTCCTACGAGCAGTACTTC; CDR3: CASRQSLSYEQYF
V: TRBV7-2; J: TRBJ1-1; D: -; size: -; DNA: TGTGCCAGCAGCTTAGGGGGGGTCCTAAACACTGAAGCTTTCTTT; CDR3: CASSLGGVLNTEAFF
V: TRBV30; J: TRBJ1-1; D: -; size: -; DNA: TGTGCCTTAGGGGGTCCGACAGAAGCTTTCTTT; CDR3: CALGGPTEAFF
V: TRBV11-3; J: TRBJ2-3; D: -; size: -; DNA: TGTGCCAGCAGCTTATCCTTCGGCACAGATACGCAGTATTTT; CDR3: CASSLSFGTDTQYF
V: TRBV6-5; J: TRBJ2-4; D: TRBD1; size: -; DNA: TGTGCCAGCAGTTTCCTACAGGGGTATGGCAAAAACATTCAGTACTTC; CDR3: CASSFLQGYGKNIQYF
V: TRBV10-3; J: TRBJ2-5; D: TRBD2; size: -; DNA: TGTGCCATCAGTGAGCGGCCGGGGGGAGGAGAGACCCAGTACTTC; CDR3: CAISERPGGGETQYF
V: TRBV5-1; J: TRBJ1-2; D: -; size: -; DNA: TGCGCCAGCAGCTTGAGCCCGGACTATGGCTACACCTTC; CDR3: CASSLSPDYGYTF
V: TRBV2; J: TRBJ1-5; D: TRBD1; size: -; DNA: TGTGCCAGCAAAAGGGGGACAGAGTCGAATCAGCCCCAGCATTTT; CDR3: CASKRGTESNQPQHF
V: TRBV7-6; J: TRBJ2-1; D: -; size: few; DNA: TGTGCCAGCAGCTCACGTCTGCGTGAGCAGTTCTTC; CDR3: CASSSRLREQFF
V: TRBV30; J: TRBJ1-4; D: -; size: -; DNA: TGTGCCTGGACCATTAATGAAAAACTGTTTTTT; CDR3: CAWTINEKLFF
V: TRBV27; J: TRBJ2-7; D: TRBD1; size: -; DNA: TGTGCCAGCAGACCTGGACAGGCGGGCTCCTACGAGCAGTACTTC; CDR3: CASRPGQAGSYEQYF
V: TRBV6-1; J: TRBJ2-5; D: TRBD2; size: -; DNA: TGTGCCACCCGACTAGCGGTCCAAGAGACCCAGTACTTC; CDR3: CATRLAVQETQYF
V: TRBV2; J: TRBJ2-3; D: -; size: -; DNA: TGTGCCAGCAGTGGGAGACTCTTCACAGATACGCAGTATTTT; CDR3: CASSGRLFTDTQYF
V: TRBV30; J: TRBJ1-1; D: -; size: few; DNA: TGTGCCTGGAGTGTAAGCGACCTATTGAACACTGAAGCTTTCTTT; CDR3: CAWSVSDLLNTEAFF
V: TRBV6-1; J: TRBJ2-1; D: TRBD1; size: few; DNA: TGTGCCAGCATCCCCCAGGGGGACTACAATGAGCAGTTCTTC; CDR3: CASIPQGDYNEQFF
V: TRBV6-5; J: TRBJ2-3; D: TRBD2; size: -; DNA: TGTGCCACCTCCCGGGGGGAGAGCGGCACAGATACGCAGTATTTT; CDR3: CATSRGESGTDTQYF
V: TRBV2; J: TRBJ1-2; D: -; size: few; DNA: TGTGCCAGCAGTGAGCAGGGGTACTATGGCTACACCTTC; CDR3: CASSEQGYYGYTF
V: TRBV10-3; J: TRBJ2-1; D: TRBD2; size: -; DNA: TGTGCCATCAGTTCAGGGGCGCGGGGGGGTTACAATGAGCAGTTCTTC; CDR3: CAISSGARGGYNEQFF
V: TRBV30; J: TRBJ2-5; D: -; size: -; DNA: TGTGCTCTTGGACAGCAAGAGACCCAGTACTTC; CDR3: CALGQQETQYF
V: TRBV4-2; J: TRBJ2-1; D: -; size: -; DNA: TGTGCCAGCAGCCAAGATGAAGTTCCCCGGCCTAGCTTCCATGAGCAGTTCTTC; CDR3: CASSQDEVPRPSFHEQFF
V: TRBV11-3; J: TRBJ2-1; D: TRBD2; size: -; DNA: TGTGCCAGCAGCTTAGGGGGACGGGGGGTTTACAATGAGCAGTTCTTC; CDR3: CASSLGGRGVYNEQFF
V: TRBV30; J: TRBJ1-5; D: -; size: -; DNA: TGTGCCTGGAGTGTAGGGGCAGAATATCAGCCCCAGCATTTT; CDR3: CAWSVGAEYQPQHF